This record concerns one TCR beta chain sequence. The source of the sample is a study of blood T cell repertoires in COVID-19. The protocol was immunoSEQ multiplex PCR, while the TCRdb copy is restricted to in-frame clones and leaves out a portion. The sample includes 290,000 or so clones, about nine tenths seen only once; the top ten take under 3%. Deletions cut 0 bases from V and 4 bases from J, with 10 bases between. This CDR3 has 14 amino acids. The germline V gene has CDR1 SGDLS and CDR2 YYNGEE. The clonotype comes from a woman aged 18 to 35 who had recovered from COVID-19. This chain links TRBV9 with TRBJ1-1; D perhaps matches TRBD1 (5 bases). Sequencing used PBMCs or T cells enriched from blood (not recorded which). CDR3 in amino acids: CASSVATQGTEAFF. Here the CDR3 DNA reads TGTGCCAGCAGCGTAGCTACGCAGGGCACTGAAGCTTTCTTT.